This TCR beta chain was captured in a study of B cell selection in AIRE deficiency. Findings and limits, study-wide: Patient Tconv cells held 25% to 35% of Treg sequences shared by healthy donors. Only around a tenth of 3,500 to 4,500 shared Treg sequences were patient-specific; 30% to 35% healthy-specific.

The data were produced by immunoSEQ multiplex PCR, yet TCRdb's version contains in-frame clones alone and is incomplete. The data contain about 15,000 clones, more than 85% of them singletons. The germline gives CDR1 SGHRS, CDR2 YFSETQ. The ends were cut back, 1 base at V and 7 bases at J, with 11 bases in the middle. This CDR3 comprises 13 residues. Sorted regulatory T cells were CD4-positive, CD25-high and CD127-low or negative. About this clone itself: Its antigen is currently unknown.

Sequences were obtained from Tregs sorted from PBMCs. The chain combines TRBV5-1 with TRBJ2-5; tentative D call: TRBD1 (7 bases). This receptor was taken from a human donor with AIRE deficiency. The CDR3 sequence is CASSLPQGGTQYF. CDR3 coding DNA: TGCGCCAGCAGCTTGCCTCAGGGGGGGACCCAGTACTTC.